The rows below give T cell receptor beta chains drawn from one sample of a study of neoadjuvant anti-PD-1 for oral cavity cancer. The assay was immunoSEQ multiplex PCR, and TCRdb's table has in-frame clones only and misses some. The profile covers around 14,000 clones, with just under 70% appearing a single time and 3% to 3.5% taken by the ten largest. The material sequenced was PBMCs, taken after nivolumab (anti-PD-1) treatment. The receptor set was obtained from a person between 40 and 79 years old with oral cavity squamous cell carcinoma. The CDR3 runs from the conserved cysteine through the conserved F or W. The order of the fields is V gene, J gene, D gene, clone size, CDR3 length, CDR3 DNA, CDR3 protein. A D gene is named only where the DNA matches it firmly. Rows may omit the clone size; those that give it use once, few, many or a size class.

v_gene: TRBV6-5
j_gene: TRBJ2-5
d_gene: .
abundance: .
len: 14
CDR3nt: TGTGCCAGCAGTTACTCTGGCAGGAGAGAGACCCAGTACTTC
CDR3aa: CASSYSGRRETQYF

v_gene: TRBV29-1
j_gene: TRBJ2-1
d_gene: .
abundance: .
len: 16
CDR3nt: TGCAGCGCCGAGGGATTCGGGGCAAAAATGAACAATGAGCAGTTCTTC
CDR3aa: CSAEGFGAKMNNEQFF

v_gene: TRBV7-8
j_gene: TRBJ2-5
d_gene: TRBD1
abundance: .
len: 14
CDR3nt: TGTGCCAGCAGCTTAGGGGACAGGGGAGTTTATTGGTACTTC
CDR3aa: CASSLGDRGVYWYF

v_gene: TRBV6-4
j_gene: TRBJ2-1
d_gene: TRBD2
abundance: few
len: 15
CDR3nt: TGTGCCAGCAGTGATACACTAGCGGGAGGCAATGAGCAGTTCTTC
CDR3aa: CASSDTLAGGNEQFF

v_gene: TRBV7-9
j_gene: TRBJ2-1
d_gene: .
abundance: .
len: 13
CDR3nt: TGTGCCAGCAGACTAGACAACAACAATGAGCAGTTCTTC
CDR3aa: CASRLDNNNEQFF

v_gene: TRBV2
j_gene: TRBJ2-3
d_gene: TRBD2
abundance: .
len: 17
CDR3nt: TGTGCCAGCAGAGCCGGGAGCGGGACTTCTAGCACAGATACGCAGTATTTT
CDR3aa: CASRAGSGTSSTDTQYF

v_gene: TRBV7-6
j_gene: TRBJ2-7
d_gene: .
abundance: .
len: 13
CDR3nt: TGTGCCAGCAGCTTAGAATCTAGAGGCGAGCAGTACTTC
CDR3aa: CASSLESRGEQYF

v_gene: TRBV2
j_gene: TRBJ1-1
d_gene: .
abundance: .
len: 14
CDR3nt: TGTGCCAGCGCACAGGTCAGGGGTGTCACTGAAGCTTTCTTT
CDR3aa: CASAQVRGVTEAFF

v_gene: TRBV2
j_gene: TRBJ2-2
d_gene: .
abundance: .
len: 15
CDR3nt: TGTGCCAGCAGTGAACGGGGGAGCGATACCGGGGAGCTGTTTTTT
CDR3aa: CASSERGSDTGELFF

v_gene: TRBV5-4
j_gene: TRBJ2-5
d_gene: .
abundance: once
len: 15
CDR3nt: TGTGCCAGCAGCCCTAACAGGGCCACCCAAGAGACCCAGTACTTC
CDR3aa: CASSPNRATQETQYF

v_gene: TRBV28
j_gene: TRBJ2-1
d_gene: .
abundance: few
len: 13
CDR3nt: TGTGCCATCCGACAATCAGGGAACAATGAGCAGTTCTTC
CDR3aa: CAIRQSGNNEQFF

v_gene: TRBV5-1
j_gene: TRBJ2-7
d_gene: TRBD2
abundance: .
len: 15
CDR3nt: TGCGCCAGCAGCCTCACTAGCGGGGGAACCTACGAGCAGTACTTC
CDR3aa: CASSLTSGGTYEQYF

v_gene: TRBV28
j_gene: TRBJ2-1
d_gene: .
abundance: .
len: 15
CDR3nt: TGTGCCAGCAAGGAAGTAGCCCGCACCTACAATGAGCAGTTCTTC
CDR3aa: CASKEVARTYNEQFF

v_gene: TRBV30
j_gene: TRBJ2-1
d_gene: TRBD2
abundance: once
len: 14
CDR3nt: TGTGCCTGGAGGGGGACTAGCGGTTACAATGAGCAGTTCTTC
CDR3aa: CAWRGTSGYNEQFF

v_gene: TRBV7-6
j_gene: TRBJ2-2
d_gene: TRBD1
abundance: .
len: 15
CDR3nt: TGTGCCAGCAGCCTCCGGACAGGGGACACCGGGGAGCTGTTTTTT
CDR3aa: CASSLRTGDTGELFF

v_gene: TRBV27
j_gene: TRBJ2-1
d_gene: .
abundance: few
len: 12
CDR3nt: TGTGCCAGCAGCTCCACGGTCAATGAGCAGTTCTTC
CDR3aa: CASSSTVNEQFF

v_gene: TRBV29-1
j_gene: TRBJ2-5
d_gene: .
abundance: .
len: 14
CDR3nt: TGCAGCGTTGTTGGTATAGGGGCCCAAGAGACCCAGTACTTC
CDR3aa: CSVVGIGAQETQYF

v_gene: TRBV6-5
j_gene: TRBJ2-1
d_gene: .
abundance: .
len: 15
CDR3nt: TGTGCCAGCATTTCTAGAGCGGACGGGTACAATGAGCAGTTCTTC
CDR3aa: CASISRADGYNEQFF

v_gene: TRBV19
j_gene: TRBJ1-1
d_gene: .
abundance: few
len: 14
CDR3nt: TGTGCCAGTTCCCACAGAGAGCTGGGCACTGAAGCTTTCTTT
CDR3aa: CASSHRELGTEAFF

v_gene: TRBV19
j_gene: TRBJ2-2
d_gene: .
abundance: .
len: 15
CDR3nt: TGTGCCAGTAGTATCAGCTTTTTGAACACCGGGGAGCTGTTTTTT
CDR3aa: CASSISFLNTGELFF

v_gene: TRBV5-4
j_gene: TRBJ1-2
d_gene: .
abundance: few
len: 16
CDR3nt: TGTGCCAGCAGCTTCGGAACTACGACAGGTTTGGGTGGCTACACCTTC
CDR3aa: CASSFGTTTGLGGYTF

v_gene: TRBV19
j_gene: TRBJ1-1
d_gene: .
abundance: .
len: 15
CDR3nt: TGTGCCAGTAGTCCTAGACACGTACTGAACACTGAAGCTTTCTTT
CDR3aa: CASSPRHVLNTEAFF

v_gene: TRBV10-3
j_gene: TRBJ2-5
d_gene: .
abundance: .
len: 13
CDR3nt: TGTGCCATCAGCCACAGGGACCAAGAGACCCAGTACTTC
CDR3aa: CAISHRDQETQYF

v_gene: TRBV7-7
j_gene: TRBJ2-5
d_gene: .
abundance: .
len: 14
CDR3nt: TGTGCTAGCGGCAGAGGGCAGGGTGAAGAGACCCAGTACTTC
CDR3aa: CASGRGQGEETQYF

v_gene: TRBV19
j_gene: TRBJ2-6
d_gene: TRBD1
abundance: .
len: 15
CDR3nt: TGTGCCAGTACCGCGGACAGGGCTGGGGCCAACGTCCTGACTTTC
CDR3aa: CASTADRAGANVLTF

v_gene: TRBV7-3
j_gene: TRBJ2-7
d_gene: .
abundance: few
len: 13
CDR3nt: TGTGCCAGCAGCTTAAACGGAGGGTACGAGCAGTACTTC
CDR3aa: CASSLNGGYEQYF

v_gene: TRBV30
j_gene: TRBJ2-1
d_gene: .
abundance: .
len: 14
CDR3nt: TGTGCCTGGAGCCCGGGGGCTAGAACCAATGAGCAGTTCTTC
CDR3aa: CAWSPGARTNEQFF

v_gene: TRBV28
j_gene: TRBJ2-7
d_gene: .
abundance: .
len: 14
CDR3nt: TGTGCCAGCAGTTTAGCCGGGACAAATGGCGAGCAGTACTTC
CDR3aa: CASSLAGTNGEQYF

v_gene: TRBV6-1
j_gene: TRBJ2-7
d_gene: TRBD1
abundance: .
len: 15
CDR3nt: TGTGCCAGCAACTCCGCGGACAGGGTCCCCTACGAGCAGTACTTC
CDR3aa: CASNSADRVPYEQYF

v_gene: TRBV6-6
j_gene: TRBJ1-2
d_gene: .
abundance: .
len: 14
CDR3nt: TGTGCCAGCAGTTACTCGATAGTTGGGCTAGGCTACACCTTC
CDR3aa: CASSYSIVGLGYTF

v_gene: TRBV6-5
j_gene: TRBJ1-5
d_gene: .
abundance: .
len: 14
CDR3nt: TGTGCCAGCAGTTACGGACAGACGAATCAGCCCCAGCATTTT
CDR3aa: CASSYGQTNQPQHF

v_gene: TRBV25-1
j_gene: TRBJ2-7
d_gene: .
abundance: .
len: 16
CDR3nt: TGTGCCAGCAGTGATGATCCCGGGACACTCTCCTACGAGCAGTACTTC
CDR3aa: CASSDDPGTLSYEQYF

v_gene: TRBV19
j_gene: TRBJ2-1
d_gene: TRBD2
abundance: .
len: 15
CDR3nt: TGTGCCAGTACCCTTACTAGCGGGAGCTACAATGAGCAGTTCTTC
CDR3aa: CASTLTSGSYNEQFF

v_gene: TRBV29-1
j_gene: TRBJ2-7
d_gene: .
abundance: .
len: 12
CDR3nt: TGCAGCGTTGCCGGGAGCTCCTACGAGCAGTACTTC
CDR3aa: CSVAGSSYEQYF

v_gene: TRBV10-3
j_gene: TRBJ1-5
d_gene: TRBD1
abundance: .
len: 15
CDR3nt: TGTGCCATCAGTGAGGGGAGGGGGCTTGATCAGCCCCAGCATTTT
CDR3aa: CAISEGRGLDQPQHF

v_gene: TRBV28
j_gene: TRBJ2-7
d_gene: .
abundance: .
len: 19
CDR3nt: TGTGCCAGCACCCCTCCAGACAGTCCTTTACCTCTACGAGCAGGAGAGCAGTACTTC
CDR3aa: CASTPPDSPLPLRAGEQYF

v_gene: TRBV5-1
j_gene: TRBJ1-1
d_gene: .
abundance: .
len: 15
CDR3nt: TGCGCCAGCAGCTTGGGTACCTTTTCGAACACTGAAGCTTTCTTT
CDR3aa: CASSLGTFSNTEAFF

v_gene: TRBV5-4
j_gene: TRBJ2-7
d_gene: .
abundance: .
len: 13
CDR3nt: TGTGCCAGCAGCGGAGGACGGCTCTACGAGCAGTACTTC
CDR3aa: CASSGGRLYEQYF

v_gene: TRBV30
j_gene: TRBJ1-5
d_gene: .
abundance: .
len: 13
CDR3nt: TGTGCCTGGAGCGGGGGGAGGAATCAGCCCCAGCATTTT
CDR3aa: CAWSGGRNQPQHF

v_gene: TRBV6-1
j_gene: TRBJ1-5
d_gene: .
abundance: few
len: 14
CDR3nt: TGTGCCAGCGGGGGCAGAGTTGTGGTTCAGCCCCAGCATTTT
CDR3aa: CASGGRVVVQPQHF

v_gene: TRBV2
j_gene: TRBJ2-5
d_gene: TRBD2
abundance: .
len: 15
CDR3nt: TGTGCCAGCAAGGGCGGGAGGGCACCCCAAGAGACCCAGTACTTC
CDR3aa: CASKGGRAPQETQYF

v_gene: TRBV19
j_gene: TRBJ2-2
d_gene: .
abundance: .
len: 15
CDR3nt: TGTGCCAGTAGTATTAGGGGGGTGGCCACCGGGGAGCTGTTTTTT
CDR3aa: CASSIRGVATGELFF

v_gene: TRBV10-3
j_gene: TRBJ1-5
d_gene: .
abundance: few
len: 14
CDR3nt: TGTGCCATCAGTGAGTCGAAAGGCAATCAGCCCCAGCATTTT
CDR3aa: CAISESKGNQPQHF

v_gene: TRBV11-2
j_gene: TRBJ1-5
d_gene: .
abundance: .
len: 15
CDR3nt: TGTGCCAGCAGCTCGGGGGGGGGTTATGGTCAGCCCCAGCATTTT
CDR3aa: CASSSGGGYGQPQHF

v_gene: TRBV6-6
j_gene: TRBJ1-5
d_gene: .
abundance: .
len: 13
CDR3nt: TGTGCCAGCAGTTACTCGGAAAATCAGCCCCAGCATTTT
CDR3aa: CASSYSENQPQHF